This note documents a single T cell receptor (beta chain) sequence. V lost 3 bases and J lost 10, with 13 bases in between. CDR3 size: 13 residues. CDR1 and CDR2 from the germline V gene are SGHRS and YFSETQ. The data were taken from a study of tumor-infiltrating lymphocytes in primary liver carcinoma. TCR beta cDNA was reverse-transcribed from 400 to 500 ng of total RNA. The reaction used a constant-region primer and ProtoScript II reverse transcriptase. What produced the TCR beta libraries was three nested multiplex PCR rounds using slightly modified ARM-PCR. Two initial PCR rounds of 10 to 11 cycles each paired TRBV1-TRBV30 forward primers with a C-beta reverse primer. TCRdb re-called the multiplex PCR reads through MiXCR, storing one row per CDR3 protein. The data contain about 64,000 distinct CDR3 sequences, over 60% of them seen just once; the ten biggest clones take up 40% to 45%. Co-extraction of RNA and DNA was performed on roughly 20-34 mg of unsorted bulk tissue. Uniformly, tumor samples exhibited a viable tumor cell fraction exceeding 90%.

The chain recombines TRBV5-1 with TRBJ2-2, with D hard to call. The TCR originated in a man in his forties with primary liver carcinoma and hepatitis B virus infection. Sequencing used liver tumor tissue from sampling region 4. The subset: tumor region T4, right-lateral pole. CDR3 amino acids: CASSSPYVTELFF. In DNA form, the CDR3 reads TGCGCCAGCAGCTCTCCCTACGTCACGGAGCTGTTTTTT.